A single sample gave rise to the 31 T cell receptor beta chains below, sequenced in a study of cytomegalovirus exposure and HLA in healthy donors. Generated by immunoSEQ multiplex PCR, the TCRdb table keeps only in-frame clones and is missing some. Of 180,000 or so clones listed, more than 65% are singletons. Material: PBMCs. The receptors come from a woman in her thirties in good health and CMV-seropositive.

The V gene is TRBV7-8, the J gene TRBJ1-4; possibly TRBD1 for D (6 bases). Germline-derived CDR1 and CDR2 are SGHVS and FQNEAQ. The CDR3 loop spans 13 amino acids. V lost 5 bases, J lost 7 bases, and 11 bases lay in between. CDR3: CASSLHRVEKLFF. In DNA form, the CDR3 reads TGTGCCAGCAGCCTGCACAGGGTTGAAAAACTGTTTTTT.

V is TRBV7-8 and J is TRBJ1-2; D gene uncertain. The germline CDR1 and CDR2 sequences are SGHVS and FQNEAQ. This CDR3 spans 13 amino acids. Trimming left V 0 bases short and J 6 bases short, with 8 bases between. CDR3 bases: TGTGCCAGCAGCTTAGCTCCTCCGGATGGCTACACCTTC. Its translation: CASSLAPPDGYTF.

The CDR3 DNA is TGTGCCAGCAGTCTAGATCTAGCGGGAGGTGGTGAGCAGTTCTTC. Its translation is CASSLDLAGGGEQFF. The V call is TRBV7-3, the J call TRBJ2-1; 11 bases line up with TRBD2. With V trimmed by 6 bases and J by 9 bases, 10 bases remained unmatched. The CDR3 runs 15 residues. Germline V gene lookup returns CDR1 SGHTA and CDR2 FQGTGA.

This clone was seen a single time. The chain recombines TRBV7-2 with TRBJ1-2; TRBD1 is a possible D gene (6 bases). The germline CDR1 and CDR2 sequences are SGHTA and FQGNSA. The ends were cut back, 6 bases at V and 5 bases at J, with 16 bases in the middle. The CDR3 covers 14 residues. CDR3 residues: CASRRAGVPYGYTF. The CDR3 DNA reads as TGTGCCAGCAGGAGGGCAGGGGTCCCGTATGGCTACACCTTC.

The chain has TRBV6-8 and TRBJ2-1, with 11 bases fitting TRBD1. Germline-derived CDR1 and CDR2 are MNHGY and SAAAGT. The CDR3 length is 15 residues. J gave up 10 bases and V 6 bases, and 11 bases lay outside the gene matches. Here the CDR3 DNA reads TGTGCCAGCAGGGGAGGACAGGGGGCGCTGGACGAGCAGTTCTTC. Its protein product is CASRGGQGALDEQFF.

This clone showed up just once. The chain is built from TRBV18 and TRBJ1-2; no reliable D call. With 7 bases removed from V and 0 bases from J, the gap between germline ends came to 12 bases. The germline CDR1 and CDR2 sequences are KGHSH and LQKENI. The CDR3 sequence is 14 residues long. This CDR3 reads CASWAGGANYGYTF. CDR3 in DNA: TGTGCCAGCTGGGCTGGAGGAGCTAACTATGGCTACACCTTC.

The CDR3 nucleotides read TGCGCCAGCAGCAGACAGGGAGGTGTCGCGGGTCACACTGAAGCTTTCTTT. Its protein product is CASSRQGGVAGHTEAFF. J is TRBJ1-1 and V is TRBV4-1; 7 bases match TRBD1. The trim removed 5 bases at V and 3 bases at J, leaving 15 bases unmatched. Germline V gene lookup returns CDR1 MGHRA and CDR2 YSYEKL. This CDR3 contains 17 residues.

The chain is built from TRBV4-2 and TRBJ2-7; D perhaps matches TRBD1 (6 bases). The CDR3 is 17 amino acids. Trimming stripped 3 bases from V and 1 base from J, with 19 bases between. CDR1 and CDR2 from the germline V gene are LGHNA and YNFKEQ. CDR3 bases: TGTGCCAGCAGCCAGGTAATCGGACAGAGCATATCCTACGAGCAGTACTTC. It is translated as CASSQVIGQSISYEQYF.

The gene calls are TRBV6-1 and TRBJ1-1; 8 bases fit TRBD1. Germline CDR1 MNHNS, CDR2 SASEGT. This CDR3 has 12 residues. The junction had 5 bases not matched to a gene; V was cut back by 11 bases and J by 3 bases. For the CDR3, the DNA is TGTGCCGGGACAGGCAGAGACACTGAAGCTTTCTTT. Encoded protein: CAGTGRDTEAFF.

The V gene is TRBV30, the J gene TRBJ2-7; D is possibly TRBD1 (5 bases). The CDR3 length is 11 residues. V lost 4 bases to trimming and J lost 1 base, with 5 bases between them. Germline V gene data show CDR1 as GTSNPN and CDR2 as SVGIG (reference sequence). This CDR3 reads CAWKGSYEQYF. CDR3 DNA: TGTGCCTGGAAGGGGTCCTACGAGCAGTACTTC. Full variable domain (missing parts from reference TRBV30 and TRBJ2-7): SQTIHQWPATLVQPVGSPLSLECTVEGTSNPNLYWYRQAAGRGLQLLFYSVGIGQISSEVPQNLSASRPQDRQFILSSKKLLLSDSGFYLCAWKGSYEQYFGPGTRLTVT.

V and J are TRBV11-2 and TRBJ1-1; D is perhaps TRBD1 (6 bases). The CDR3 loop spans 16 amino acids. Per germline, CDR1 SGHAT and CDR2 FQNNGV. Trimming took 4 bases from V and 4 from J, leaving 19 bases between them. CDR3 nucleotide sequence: TGTGCCAGCAGCTCTACACAGGACAGTTTAGCCACTGAAGCTTTCTTT. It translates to CASSSTQDSLATEAFF.

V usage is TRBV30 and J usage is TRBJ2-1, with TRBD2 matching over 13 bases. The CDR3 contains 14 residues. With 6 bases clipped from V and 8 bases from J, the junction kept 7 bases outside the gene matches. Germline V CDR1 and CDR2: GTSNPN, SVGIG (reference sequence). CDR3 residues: CACLGLAGLYEQFF. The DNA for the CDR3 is TGTGCCTGCTTGGGACTAGCGGGACTGTATGAGCAGTTCTTC.

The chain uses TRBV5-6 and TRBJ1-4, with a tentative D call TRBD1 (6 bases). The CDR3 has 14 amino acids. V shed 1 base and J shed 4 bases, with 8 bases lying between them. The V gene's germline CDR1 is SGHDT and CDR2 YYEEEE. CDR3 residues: CASSLQGNNEKLFF. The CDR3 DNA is TGTGCCAGCAGCTTGCAGGGGAATAATGAAAAACTGTTTTTT.

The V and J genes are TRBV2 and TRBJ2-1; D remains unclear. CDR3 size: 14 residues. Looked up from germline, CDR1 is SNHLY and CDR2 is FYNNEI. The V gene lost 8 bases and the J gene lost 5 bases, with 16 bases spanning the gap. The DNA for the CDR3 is TGTGCCAGCTCGCCGCCTCCGCGAGACAATGAGCAGTTCTTC. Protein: CASSPPPRDNEQFF.

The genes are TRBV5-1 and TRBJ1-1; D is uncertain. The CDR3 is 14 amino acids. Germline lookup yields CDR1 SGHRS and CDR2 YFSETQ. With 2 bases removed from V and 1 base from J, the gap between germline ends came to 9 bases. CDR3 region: CASSLSRGNTEAFF. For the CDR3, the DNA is TGCGCCAGCAGCTTAAGTCGGGGGAACACTGAAGCTTTCTTT.

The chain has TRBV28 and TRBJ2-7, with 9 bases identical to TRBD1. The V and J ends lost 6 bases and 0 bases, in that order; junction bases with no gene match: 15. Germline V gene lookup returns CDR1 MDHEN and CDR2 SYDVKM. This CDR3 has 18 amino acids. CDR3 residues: CASRITDRGFKGSYEQYF. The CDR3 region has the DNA TGTGCCAGCAGGATAACGGACAGGGGATTTAAGGGCTCCTACGAGCAGTACTTC.

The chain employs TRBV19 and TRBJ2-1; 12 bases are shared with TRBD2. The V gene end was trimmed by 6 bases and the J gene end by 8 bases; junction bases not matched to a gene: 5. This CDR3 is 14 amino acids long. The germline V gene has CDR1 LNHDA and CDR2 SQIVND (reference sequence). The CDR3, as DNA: TGTGCCAGTAGAGGACTAGCGGGAATCTATGAGCAGTTCTTC. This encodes CASRGLAGIYEQFF. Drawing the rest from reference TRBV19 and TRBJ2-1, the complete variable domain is DGGITQSPKYLFRKEGQNVTLSCEQNLNHDAMYWYRQDPGQGLRLIYYSQIVNDFQKGDIAEGYSVSREKKESFPLTVTSAQKNPTAFYLCASRGLAGIYEQFFGPGTRLTVL.

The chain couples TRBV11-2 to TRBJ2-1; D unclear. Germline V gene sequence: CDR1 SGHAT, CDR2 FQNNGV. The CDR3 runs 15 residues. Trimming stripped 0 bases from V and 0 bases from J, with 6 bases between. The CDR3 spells CASSLDWSSYNEQFF. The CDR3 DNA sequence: TGTGCCAGCAGCTTAGACTGGAGCTCCTACAATGAGCAGTTCTTC.

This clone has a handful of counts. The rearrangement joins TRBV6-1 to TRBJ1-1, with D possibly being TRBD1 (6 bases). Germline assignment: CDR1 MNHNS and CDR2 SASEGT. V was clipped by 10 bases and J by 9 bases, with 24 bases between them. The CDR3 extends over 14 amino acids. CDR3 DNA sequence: TGTGCCACCGACTCAGGGACATTATCGAGGCAAGCTTTCTTT. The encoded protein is CATDSGTLSRQAFF.

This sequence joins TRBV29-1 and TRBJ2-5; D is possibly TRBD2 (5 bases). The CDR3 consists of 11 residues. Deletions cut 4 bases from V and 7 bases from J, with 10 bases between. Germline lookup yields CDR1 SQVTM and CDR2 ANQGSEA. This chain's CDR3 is CSVGDRGTQYF. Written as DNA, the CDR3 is TGCAGCGTTGGCGACCGGGGGACCCAGTACTTC.

The CDR3 reads CASSLVGLVGRETQYF. DNA of the CDR3: TGCGCCAGCAGCTTGGTGGGACTGGTTGGGCGAGAGACCCAGTACTTC. The chain combines TRBV5-1 with TRBJ2-5; tentatively, D is TRBD2 (6 bases). Germline assignment: CDR1 SGHRS and CDR2 YFSETQ. The CDR3 is 16 amino acids. V was clipped by 0 bases and J by 4 bases, with 16 bases between them.

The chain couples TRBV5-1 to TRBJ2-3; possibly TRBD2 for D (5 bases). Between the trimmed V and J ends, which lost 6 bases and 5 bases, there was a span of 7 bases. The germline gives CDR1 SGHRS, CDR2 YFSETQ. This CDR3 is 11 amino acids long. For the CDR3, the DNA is TGCGCCAGCAAGGGAGAAGATACGCAGTATTTT. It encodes CASKGEDTQYF.

The CDR3 sequence: CASSPSQGSDYGYTF. The CDR3 DNA follows: TGTGCCAGCTCACCAAGTCAGGGGTCGGACTATGGCTACACCTTC. V usage is TRBV18 and J usage is TRBJ1-2, with D possibly being TRBD1 (6 bases). CDR3 length: 15 amino acids. Germline V gene sequence: CDR1 KGHSH, CDR2 LQKENI. Trimming pared 2 bases from V and 3 bases from J, leaving 13 bases between.

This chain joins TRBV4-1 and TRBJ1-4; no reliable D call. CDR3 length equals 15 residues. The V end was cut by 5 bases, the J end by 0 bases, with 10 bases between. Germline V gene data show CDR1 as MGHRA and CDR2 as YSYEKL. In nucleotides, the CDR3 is TGCGCCAGCAGCTCATTTCAGGCAACTAATGAAAAACTGTTTTTT. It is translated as CASSSFQATNEKLFF.

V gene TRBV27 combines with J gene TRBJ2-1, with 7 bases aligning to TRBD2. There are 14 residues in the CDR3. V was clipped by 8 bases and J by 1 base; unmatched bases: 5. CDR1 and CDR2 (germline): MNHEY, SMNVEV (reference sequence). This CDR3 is CASGTRGSYNEQFF. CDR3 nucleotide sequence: TGTGCCAGCGGAACGCGGGGGTCCTACAATGAGCAGTTCTTC.

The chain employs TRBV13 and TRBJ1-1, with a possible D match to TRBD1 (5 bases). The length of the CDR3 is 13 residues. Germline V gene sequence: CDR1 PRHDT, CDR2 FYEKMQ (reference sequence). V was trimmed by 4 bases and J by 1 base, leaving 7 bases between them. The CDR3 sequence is CASSYTGNTEAFF. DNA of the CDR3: TGTGCCAGCAGCTATACAGGGAACACTGAAGCTTTCTTT.

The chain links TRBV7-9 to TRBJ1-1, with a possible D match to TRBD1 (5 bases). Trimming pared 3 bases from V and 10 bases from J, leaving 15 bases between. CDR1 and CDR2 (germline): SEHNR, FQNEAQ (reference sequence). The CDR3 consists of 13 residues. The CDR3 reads CASSFRSGERAFF. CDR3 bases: TGTGCCAGCAGCTTTCGTTCGGGGGAAAGAGCTTTCTTT.

For the CDR3, the DNA is TGCGCCAGCAGCCAAGGGACTTTCGGGAATACTGAAGCTTTCTTT. It translates to CASSQGTFGNTEAFF. The chain couples TRBV4-1 to TRBJ1-1; D ambiguous. V dropped 1 base and J dropped 5 bases, with 14 bases sitting between them. This CDR3 has 15 amino acids. Germline loops: CDR1 MGHRA, CDR2 YSYEKL.

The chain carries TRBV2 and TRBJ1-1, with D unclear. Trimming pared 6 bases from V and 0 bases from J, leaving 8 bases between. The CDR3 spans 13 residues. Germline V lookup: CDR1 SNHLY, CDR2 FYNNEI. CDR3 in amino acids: CASRNHMNTEAFF. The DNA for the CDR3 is TGTGCCAGCAGAAACCACATGAACACTGAAGCTTTCTTT.

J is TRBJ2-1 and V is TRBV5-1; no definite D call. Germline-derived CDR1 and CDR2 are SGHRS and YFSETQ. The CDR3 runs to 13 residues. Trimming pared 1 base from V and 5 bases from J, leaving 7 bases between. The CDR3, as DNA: TGCGCCAGCAGCTTGTTGTCGGACAATGAGCAGTTCTTC. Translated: CASSLLSDNEQFF. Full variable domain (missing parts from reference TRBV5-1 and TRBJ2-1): KAGVTQTPRYLIKTRGQQVTLSCSPISGHRSVSWYQQTPGQGLQFLFEYFSETQRNKGNFPGRFSGRQFSNSRSEMNVSTLELGDSALYLCASSLLSDNEQFFGPGTRLTVL.

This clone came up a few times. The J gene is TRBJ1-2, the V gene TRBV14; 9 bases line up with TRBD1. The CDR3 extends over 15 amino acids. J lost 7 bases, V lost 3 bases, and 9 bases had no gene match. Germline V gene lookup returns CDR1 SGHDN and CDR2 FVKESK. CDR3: CASSQRTGGAGGYTF. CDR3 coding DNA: TGTGCCAGCAGCCAGCGCACAGGGGGCGCAGGTGGCTACACCTTC.